The entry that follows covers one T cell receptor (beta chain) sequence. Sequencing was performed with immunoSEQ multiplex PCR; in TCRdb, only in-frame clones are kept and a portion is missing. The top ten hold approximately 0.5% of the sample, which has more than 150,000 clones, 70% to 90% seen once. The sample comes from a study of blood T cell repertoires in COVID-19. In the study overall: The analysed material was cDNA or gDNA that came from T cells, B-cell-depleted T cells, or PBMCs.

V trimming: 2 bases; J trimming: 5 bases; junction bases outside the gene matches: 2. Germline-derived CDR1 and CDR2 are KGHDR and SFDVKD. There are 15 residues in the CDR3. Specimen: peripheral blood. The V call is TRBV24-1, the J call TRBJ1-4, with 9 nucleotides matching TRBD1. This receptor was obtained from a man between 60 and 75 years old with COVID-19, enrolled during active disease. CDR3 region: CATSDSGTGNEKLFF. In DNA form, the CDR3 reads TGTGCCACCAGTGATTCCGGGACAGGGAATGAAAAACTGTTTTTT.